Included here is one TCR beta chain sequence, with context. Its target is unknown. Per the germline V gene, CDR1 is SGHTA and CDR2 is FQGNSA. The CDR3 is 15 amino acids. The junction had 6 bases not matched to a gene; V was cut back by 5 bases and J by 5 bases. The data originate from a study of post-analysis software for immune sequencing data. Study findings and constraints: With TRBV5-6, TRBV5-1 and TRBV20-1 included, about five TRBV segments were more frequent in patients than in controls.

Researchers reported that TCR beta cDNA libraries carried unique molecular identifiers. The yield from roughly 1 to 10 million T cells was 500,000 or so cDNA molecules in total. TCRdb reanalysed the PCR reads using MiXCR and keeps one entry per CDR3 protein. Among about 540,000 distinct CDR3 sequences listed, roughly 34% were seen once. The V and J genes are TRBV7-2 and TRBJ2-1, with 10 bases matching TRBD2. Sequencing was done on a sample of blood. This TCR derives from a girl aged 2 to 17 with multiple sclerosis. DNA of the CDR3: TGTGCCAGCAGCCTTACTAGCGGGGAGCACAATGAGCAGTTCTTC. Protein product: CASSLTSGEHNEQFF.